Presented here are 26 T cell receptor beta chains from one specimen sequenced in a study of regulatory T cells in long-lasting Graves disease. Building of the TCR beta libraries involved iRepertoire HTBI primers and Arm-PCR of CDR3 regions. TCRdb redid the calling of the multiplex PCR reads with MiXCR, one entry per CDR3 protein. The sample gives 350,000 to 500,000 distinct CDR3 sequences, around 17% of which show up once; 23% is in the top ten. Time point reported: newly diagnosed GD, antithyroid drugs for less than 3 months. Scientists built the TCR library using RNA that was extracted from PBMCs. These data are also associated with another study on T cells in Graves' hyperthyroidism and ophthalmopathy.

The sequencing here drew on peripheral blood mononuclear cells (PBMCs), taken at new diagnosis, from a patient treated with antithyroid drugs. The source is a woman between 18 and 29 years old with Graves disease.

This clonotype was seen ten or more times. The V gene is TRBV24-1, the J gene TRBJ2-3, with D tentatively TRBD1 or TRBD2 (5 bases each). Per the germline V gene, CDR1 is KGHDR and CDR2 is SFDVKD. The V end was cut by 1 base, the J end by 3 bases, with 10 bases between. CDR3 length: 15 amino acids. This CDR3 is CATSDFWGKTDTQYF. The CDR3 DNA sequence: TGTGCCACCAGTGATTTTTGGGGGAAGACAGATACGCAGTATTTT.

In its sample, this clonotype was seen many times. CDR3 sequence (DNA): TGTGCCGCAAACTCCGGGACAGGGGGCCTCTCTGAAGCTTTCTTT. This translates into CAANSGTGGLSEAFF. The rearrangement links TRBV30 to TRBJ1-1, with TRBD1 matching 12 bases. The CDR3 covers 15 residues. The germline CDR1 and CDR2 sequences are GTSNPN and SVGIG (reference sequence). V lost 8 bases and J lost 6; bases outside the gene matches: 13.

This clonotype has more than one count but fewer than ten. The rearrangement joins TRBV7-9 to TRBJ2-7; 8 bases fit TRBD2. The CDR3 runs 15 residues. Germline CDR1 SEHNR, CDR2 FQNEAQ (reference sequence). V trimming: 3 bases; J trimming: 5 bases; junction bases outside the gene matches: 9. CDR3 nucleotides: TGTGCCAGCAGCTTGCCCTCCGGGACTAGGAACGAGCAGTACTTC. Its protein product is CASSLPSGTRNEQYF.

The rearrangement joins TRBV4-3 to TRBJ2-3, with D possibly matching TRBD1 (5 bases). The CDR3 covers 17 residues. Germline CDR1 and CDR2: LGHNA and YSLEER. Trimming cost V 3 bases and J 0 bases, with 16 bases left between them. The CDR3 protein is CASSQGWGGSSTDTQYF. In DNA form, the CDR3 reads TGCGCCAGCAGCCAGGGGTGGGGCGGATCTAGCACAGATACGCAGTATTTT.

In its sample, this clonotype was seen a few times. The CDR3 here is CASSSVQGMSGYTF. DNA of the CDR3: TGTGCCAGCAGTTCGGTACAGGGGATGTCTGGCTACACCTTC. The rearrangement uses TRBV7-9 and TRBJ1-2; 7 bases are a match to TRBD1. V shed 6 bases and J 7 bases; nucleotides not matched to a gene: 11. The CDR3 contains 14 residues. From germline, CDR1 is SEHNR and CDR2 FQNEAQ (reference sequence).

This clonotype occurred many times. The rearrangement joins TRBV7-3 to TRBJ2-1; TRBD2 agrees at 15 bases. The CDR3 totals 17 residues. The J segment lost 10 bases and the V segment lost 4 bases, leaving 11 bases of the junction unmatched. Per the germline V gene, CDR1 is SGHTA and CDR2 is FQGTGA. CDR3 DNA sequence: TGTGCCAGCAGCTCGGGACTAGCGGGAGGCTTCGTGGGAGAGCAGTTCTTC. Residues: CASSSGLAGGFVGEQFF.

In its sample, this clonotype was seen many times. The CDR3 here is CASSYPGHRNQPQHF. DNA of the CDR3: TGTGCCAGCAGTTACCCCGGACACCGCAATCAGCCCCAGCATTTT. The rearrangement links TRBV6-2 or TRBV6-3 to TRBJ1-5; weak D call: TRBD1 (5 bases). Germline values: CDR1 MNHEY, CDR2 SVGEGT. V lost 2 bases to trimming and J lost 2 bases, with 10 bases between them. The length of the CDR3 is 15 residues.

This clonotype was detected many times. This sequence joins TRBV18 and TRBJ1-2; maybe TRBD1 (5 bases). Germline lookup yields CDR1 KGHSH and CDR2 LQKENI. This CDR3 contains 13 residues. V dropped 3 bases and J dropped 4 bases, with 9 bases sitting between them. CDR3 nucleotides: TGTGCCAGCTCACCGGGACCGACCTATGGCTACACCTTC. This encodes CASSPGPTYGYTF.

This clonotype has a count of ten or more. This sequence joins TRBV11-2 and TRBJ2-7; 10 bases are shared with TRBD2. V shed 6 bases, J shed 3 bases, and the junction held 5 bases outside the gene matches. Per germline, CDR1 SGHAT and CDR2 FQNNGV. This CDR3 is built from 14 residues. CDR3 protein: CASSYGTSDYEQYF. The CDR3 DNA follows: TGTGCCAGCAGTTACGGGACTAGCGACTACGAGCAGTACTTC.

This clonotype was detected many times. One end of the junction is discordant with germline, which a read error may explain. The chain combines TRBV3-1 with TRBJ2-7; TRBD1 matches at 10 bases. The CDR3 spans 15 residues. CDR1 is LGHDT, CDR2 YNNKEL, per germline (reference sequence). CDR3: CASSQEGQGLYEQYF. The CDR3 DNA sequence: TGCGCCAGCAGCCAAGAGGGACAGGGGCTCTACGAGCAGTACTTC.

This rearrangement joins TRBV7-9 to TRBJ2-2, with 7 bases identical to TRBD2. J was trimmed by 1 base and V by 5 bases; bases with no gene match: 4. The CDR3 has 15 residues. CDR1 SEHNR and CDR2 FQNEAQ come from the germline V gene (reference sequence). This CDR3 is CASSRGGMNTGELFF. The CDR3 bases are TGTGCCAGCAGCCGGGGAGGGATGAACACCGGGGAGCTGTTTTTT.

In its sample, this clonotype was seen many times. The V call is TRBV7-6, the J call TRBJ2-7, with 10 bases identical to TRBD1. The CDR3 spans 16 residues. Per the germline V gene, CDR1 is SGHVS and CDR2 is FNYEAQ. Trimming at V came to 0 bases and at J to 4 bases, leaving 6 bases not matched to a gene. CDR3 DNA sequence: TGTGCCAGCAGCTTAGCGGGGACAGGGGTGACTTACGAGCAGTACTTC. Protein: CASSLAGTGVTYEQYF.

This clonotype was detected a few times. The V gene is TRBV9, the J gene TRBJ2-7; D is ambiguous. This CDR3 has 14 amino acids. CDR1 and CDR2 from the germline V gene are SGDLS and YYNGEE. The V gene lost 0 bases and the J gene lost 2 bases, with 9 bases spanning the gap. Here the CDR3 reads CASSVGVETYEQYF. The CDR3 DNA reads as TGTGCCAGCAGCGTAGGGGTAGAAACCTACGAGCAGTACTTC.

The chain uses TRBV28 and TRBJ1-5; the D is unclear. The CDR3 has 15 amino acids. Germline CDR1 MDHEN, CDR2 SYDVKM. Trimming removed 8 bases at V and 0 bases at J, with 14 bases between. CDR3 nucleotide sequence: TGTGCCAGCGTCCCCCAGTGGGGTAGCAATCAGCCCCAGCATTTT. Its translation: CASVPQWGSNQPQHF.

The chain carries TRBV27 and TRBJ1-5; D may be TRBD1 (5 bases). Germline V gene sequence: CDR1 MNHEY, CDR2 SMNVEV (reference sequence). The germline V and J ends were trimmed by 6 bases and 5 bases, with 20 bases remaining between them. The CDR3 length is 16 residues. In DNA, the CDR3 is TGTGCCAGCAGGCGCCTGGGTGCGGACAAACATCAGCCCCAGCATTTT. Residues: CASRRLGADKHQPQHF.

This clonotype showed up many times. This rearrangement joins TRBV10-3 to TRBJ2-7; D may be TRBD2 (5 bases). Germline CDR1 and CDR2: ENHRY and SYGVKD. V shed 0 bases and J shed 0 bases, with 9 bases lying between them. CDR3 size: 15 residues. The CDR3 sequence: CAISESPGSSYEQYF. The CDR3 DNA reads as TGTGCCATCAGTGAGTCCCCGGGGAGCTCCTACGAGCAGTACTTC.

CDR3: CASSVGEGIYQPQHF. The CDR3 DNA sequence: TGTGCCAGCAGCGTTGGAGAGGGGATCTATCAGCCCCAGCATTTT. The chain combines TRBV9 with TRBJ1-5, with D perhaps TRBD1 (5 bases). There are 15 residues in the CDR3. The ends were cut back, 2 bases at V and 5 bases at J, with 14 bases in the middle. Germline CDR1 is SGDLS and CDR2 is YYNGEE.

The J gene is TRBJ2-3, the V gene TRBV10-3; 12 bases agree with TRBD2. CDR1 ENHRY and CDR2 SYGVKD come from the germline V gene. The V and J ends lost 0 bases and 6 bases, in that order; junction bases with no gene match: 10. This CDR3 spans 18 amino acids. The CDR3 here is CAISESDTSGRRWDTQYF. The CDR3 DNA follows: TGTGCCATCAGTGAGTCTGATACTAGCGGGAGGAGGTGGGATACGCAGTATTTT.

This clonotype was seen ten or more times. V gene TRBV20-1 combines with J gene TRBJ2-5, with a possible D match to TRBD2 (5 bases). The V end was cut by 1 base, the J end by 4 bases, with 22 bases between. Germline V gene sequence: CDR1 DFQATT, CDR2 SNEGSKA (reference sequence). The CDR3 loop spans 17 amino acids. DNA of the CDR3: TGCAGTGCTAGAGCCTCGGGCCAGAGGAGGTGGTTAGAGACCCAGTACTTC. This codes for CSARASGQRRWLETQYF.

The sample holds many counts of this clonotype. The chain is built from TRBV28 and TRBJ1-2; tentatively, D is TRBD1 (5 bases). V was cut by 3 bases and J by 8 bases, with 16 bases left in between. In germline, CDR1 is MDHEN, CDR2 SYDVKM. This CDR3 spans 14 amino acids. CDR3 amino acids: CASSFQGREKGYTF. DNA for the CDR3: TGTGCCAGCAGTTTCCAGGGACGAGAGAAGGGCTACACCTTC.

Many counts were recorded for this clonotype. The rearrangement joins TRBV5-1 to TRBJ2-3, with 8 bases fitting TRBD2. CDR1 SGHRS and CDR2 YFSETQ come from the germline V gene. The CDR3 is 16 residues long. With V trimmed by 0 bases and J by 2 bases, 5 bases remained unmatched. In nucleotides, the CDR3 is TGCGCCAGCAGCTTGGACGGGGGACTAGACACAGATACGCAGTATTTT. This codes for CASSLDGGLDTDTQYF.

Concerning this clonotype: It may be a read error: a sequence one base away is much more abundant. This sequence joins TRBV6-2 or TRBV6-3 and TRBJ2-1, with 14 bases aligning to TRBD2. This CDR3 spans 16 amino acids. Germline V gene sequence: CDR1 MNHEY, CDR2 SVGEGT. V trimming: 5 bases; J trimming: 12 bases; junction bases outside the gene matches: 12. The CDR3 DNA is TGTGCCAGCAGTGAAGGTGGACTAGCGGGAGGCCATGGGCAGTTCTTC. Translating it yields CASSEGGLAGGHGQFF.

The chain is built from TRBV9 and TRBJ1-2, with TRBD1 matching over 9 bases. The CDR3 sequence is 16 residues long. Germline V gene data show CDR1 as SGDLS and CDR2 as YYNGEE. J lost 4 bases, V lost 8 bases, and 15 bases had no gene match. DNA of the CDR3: TGTGCCAGTAGCCCCGGACAGGGGCGCGACTCCTATGGCTACACCTTC. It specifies CASSPGQGRDSYGYTF.

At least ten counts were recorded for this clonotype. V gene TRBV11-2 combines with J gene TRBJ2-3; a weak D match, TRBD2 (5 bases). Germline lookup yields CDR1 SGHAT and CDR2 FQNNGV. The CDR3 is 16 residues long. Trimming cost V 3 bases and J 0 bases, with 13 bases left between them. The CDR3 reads CASSFYLAVSTDTQYF. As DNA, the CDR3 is TGTGCCAGCAGCTTTTACCTAGCAGTTAGCACAGATACGCAGTATTTT.

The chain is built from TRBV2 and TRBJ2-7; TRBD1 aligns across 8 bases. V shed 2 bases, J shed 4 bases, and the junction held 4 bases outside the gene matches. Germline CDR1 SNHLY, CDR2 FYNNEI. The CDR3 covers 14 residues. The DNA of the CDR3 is TGTGCCAGCAGTGAACGGACAGGGTTTTACGAGCAGTACTTC. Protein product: CASSERTGFYEQYF.

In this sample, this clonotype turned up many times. CDR3 DNA: TGTGCCAGCAGCCAGACAGCTAACTATGGCTACACCTTC. Amino acid sequence: CASSQTANYGYTF. The V call is TRBV28, the J call TRBJ1-2; TRBD1 is a possible D gene (5 bases). The germline V gene has CDR1 MDHEN and CDR2 SYDVKM. The CDR3 is 13 amino acids. V was shortened by 6 bases and J by 0 bases, with 8 bases between the two germline ends.